A single sample gave rise to the 18 T cell receptor beta chains below, sequenced in a study of cytomegalovirus exposure and HLA in healthy donors. The PCR ran on 60 Vbeta and 13 Jbeta primers. TCRdb's copy holds only in-frame clones and misses some; the assay was immunoSEQ multiplex PCR. Here the sample spans over 150,000 clones, less than 80% being singletons. The sample was PBMCs. These receptors came from a man aged 35 to 55 in good health and CMV-seronegative.

The chain is built from TRBV6-6 and TRBJ2-1; 10 bases match TRBD2. The length of the CDR3 is 15 residues. CDR1 and CDR2 (germline): MNHNY, SVGAGI (reference sequence). The trim removed 7 bases at V and 10 bases at J, leaving 13 bases unmatched. The CDR3 DNA sequence: TGTGCCAGCAAGGGGTTGAGCGGGAGGGCCGGCGAGCAGTTCTTC. Its translation is CASKGLSGRAGEQFF.

This clone was recorded only once. This chain joins TRBV30 and TRBJ2-1, with 7 nucleotides matching TRBD1. Trimming cost V 2 bases and J 3 bases; bases outside gene matches: 7. The CDR3 runs 15 residues. Germline V CDR1 and CDR2: GTSNPN, SVGIG (reference sequence). Here the CDR3 reads CAWSRGQPNYNEQFF. The CDR3 DNA reads as TGTGCCTGGAGTCGGGGACAGCCGAACTACAATGAGCAGTTCTTC.

The chain links TRBV19 to TRBJ2-2, with 8 bases lining up with TRBD2. The V segment lost 5 bases and the J segment 5 bases; nucleotides outside the gene matches: 13. The CDR3 has 17 residues. Germline-derived CDR1 and CDR2 are LNHDA and SQIVND (reference sequence). CDR3 sequence: CASSPHLTGGRTGELFF. The CDR3 region has the DNA TGTGCCAGTAGTCCACACCTGACGGGAGGGCGGACCGGGGAGCTGTTTTTT.

The rearrangement joins TRBV29-1 to TRBJ2-1, with 8 nucleotides matching TRBD2. V lost 7 bases to trimming and J lost 6 bases; unmatched junction nucleotides: 5. The V gene's germline CDR1 is SQVTM and CDR2 ANQGSEA. This CDR3 is built from 12 residues. The CDR3 coding sequence is TGCAGCGCCGGGGGGGGCTCCAATGAGCAGTTCTTC. Translating it yields CSAGGGSNEQFF.

The CDR3 DNA sequence: TGTGCCACCAGCCGGGACAGGGTTATGACTGAAGCTTTCTTT. Residues: CATSRDRVMTEAFF. The chain combines TRBV15 with TRBJ1-1; 9 bases map to TRBD1. There are 14 residues in the CDR3. Germline loops: CDR1 LNHNV, CDR2 YYDKDF (reference sequence). The trim removed 5 bases at V and 5 bases at J, leaving 6 bases unmatched.

This clone turned up a few times. The rearrangement links TRBV29-1 to TRBJ1-1; possible D gene TRBD1, 5 bases. The CDR3 extends over 12 amino acids. V shed 7 bases and J shed 4 bases, with 13 bases lying between them. Germline assignment: CDR1 SQVTM and CDR2 ANQGSEA. CDR3 protein: CSAQSGGTEAFF. CDR3 nucleotide sequence: TGCAGCGCCCAGTCCGGGGGCACTGAAGCTTTCTTT.

This chain uses TRBV7-8 with TRBJ2-2; the match to TRBD1 covers 10 bases. V dropped 4 bases and J dropped 5; count of bases not matched to a gene: 4. Germline-derived CDR1 and CDR2 are SGHVS and FQNEAQ. The CDR3 is 15 residues long. The CDR3 DNA reads TGTGCCAGCAGCTGGGGGACAGGGGAAACCGGGGAGCTGTTTTTT. Translation gives CASSWGTGETGELFF. Drawing the rest from reference TRBV7-8 and TRBJ2-2, the complete variable domain is GAGVSQSPRYKVAKRGQDVALRCDPISGHVSLFWYQQALGQGPEFLTYFQNEAQLDKSGLPSDRFFAERPEGSVSTLKIQRTQQEDSAVYLCASSWGTGETGELFFGEGSRLTVL.

The V gene is TRBV7-2, the J gene TRBJ2-7; a possible D gene is TRBD1 (5 bases). V was cut by 2 bases and J by 2 bases, with 10 bases left in between. CDR1 SGHTA and CDR2 FQGNSA come from the germline V gene. CDR3 size: 14 residues. CDR3 DNA sequence: TGTGCCAGCAGCTTATCCTTGGGGCCCTACGAGCAGTACTTC. Its translation is CASSLSLGPYEQYF.

The chain couples TRBV2 to TRBJ2-3, with D hard to call. The CDR3 has 14 residues. CDR1 is SNHLY, CDR2 FYNNEI, per germline. V lost 11 bases and J lost 2, with 17 bases in between. The CDR3 protein is CAFAASPPTDTQYF. The CDR3 DNA reads TGTGCCTTTGCGGCGTCCCCCCCCACAGATACGCAGTATTTT. Looking up the rest from reference TRBV2 and TRBJ2-3 gives the full variable domain: EPEVTQTPSHQVTQMGQEVILRCVPISNHLYFYWYRQILGQKVEFLVSFYNNEISEKSEIFDDQFSVERPDGSNFTLKIRSTKLEDSAMYFCAFAASPPTDTQYFGPGTRLTVL.

V is TRBV7-2 and J is TRBJ1-2; TRBD1 might be the D (6 bases). The V gene lost 5 bases and the J gene lost 0 bases, with 10 bases spanning the gap. The CDR3 is made up of 14 amino acids. The germline V gene has CDR1 SGHTA and CDR2 FQGNSA. Here the CDR3 DNA reads TGTGCCAGCAGCCCCAGACAGGCTAACTATGGCTACACCTTC. This encodes CASSPRQANYGYTF. The whole variable domain, filled in from reference TRBV7-2 and TRBJ1-2, reads GAGVSQSPSNKVTEKGKDVELRCDPISGHTALYWYRQSLGQGLEFLIYFQGNSAPDKSGLPSDRFSAERTGGSVSTLTIQRTQQEDSAVYLCASSPRQANYGYTFGSGTRLTVV.

This chain uses TRBV7-8 with TRBJ2-5, with a possible D match to TRBD2 (6 bases). Per germline, CDR1 SGHVS and CDR2 FQNEAQ. The V gene lost 3 bases and the J gene lost 0 bases, with 11 bases spanning the gap. The CDR3 totals 15 residues. CDR3 region: CASSLEGWDQETQYF. The CDR3 DNA reads TGTGCCAGCAGCTTGGAGGGGTGGGACCAAGAGACCCAGTACTTC.

The V call is TRBV5-6, the J call TRBJ2-7, with a tentative D call TRBD2 (6 bases). The V gene's germline CDR1 is SGHDT and CDR2 YYEEEE. This CDR3 comprises 14 residues. Trimming took off 4 bases at V and 3 bases at J, with 14 bases between the two ends. The DNA of the CDR3 is TGTGCCAGCAGCCGGGGGATAGCAGACTACGAGCAGTACTTC. This translates into CASSRGIADYEQYF.

In its sample, this clone was seen a few times. This chain connects TRBV5-1 to TRBJ2-7, with a weak D call TRBD2 (5 bases). The germline V and J ends were trimmed by 4 bases and 7 bases, with 18 bases remaining between them. The CDR3 is 14 amino acids. The germline CDR1 and CDR2 sequences are SGHRS and YFSETQ. The CDR3 sequence: CASSVAPRLTEQYF. In DNA, the CDR3 is TGCGCCAGCAGCGTAGCGCCCCGCCTTACGGAGCAGTACTTC. Filled out from reference TRBV5-1 and TRBJ2-7, the complete variable domain reads KAGVTQTPRYLIKTRGQQVTLSCSPISGHRSVSWYQQTPGQGLQFLFEYFSETQRNKGNFPGRFSGRQFSNSRSEMNVSTLELGDSALYLCASSVAPRLTEQYFGPGTRLTVT.

A note on this clone: Sequence at one end of the junction differs from germline and may be a read error. The chain combines TRBV7-7 with TRBJ1-1; weak D call: TRBD1 (5 bases). From germline, CDR1 is SSHAT and CDR2 FNYEAQ (reference sequence). The CDR3 extends over 15 amino acids. As DNA, the CDR3 is TGTGCTAGCAGCGCCCTCCAGGGAGGGATCACTGAAGCTTTCTTT. Protein: CASSALQGGITEAFF.

V is TRBV5-1 and J is TRBJ2-3; 14 bases align to TRBD2. V trimming: 4 bases; J trimming: 6 bases; junction bases outside the gene matches: 7. The CDR3 sequence is 16 residues long. The germline V gene encodes CDR1 SGHRS and CDR2 YFSETQ. The CDR3: CASSPGTSGRGDTQYF. The CDR3 DNA is TGCGCCAGCAGCCCCGGGACTAGCGGGAGAGGGGATACGCAGTATTTT.

The chain carries TRBV15 and TRBJ1-3; 9 bases agree with TRBD1. The CDR3 sequence is 16 residues long. Germline V gene lookup returns CDR1 LNHNV and CDR2 YYDKDF (reference sequence). Losses at the gene ends were 2 bases for V and 7 bases for J; bases not matched to a gene: 9. CDR3: CATSRSRDRVYNTIYF. DNA of the CDR3: TGTGCCACCAGCAGAAGCCGGGACAGGGTCTACAACACCATATATTTT.

V and J are TRBV30 and TRBJ2-3; TRBD2 is a possible D gene (6 bases). The CDR3 length is 16 residues. V lost 4 bases and J lost 2, with 19 bases in between. Germline-derived CDR1 and CDR2 are GTSNPN and SVGIG (reference sequence). In nucleotides, the CDR3 is TGTGCCTGGACATTAGGAGGGTTTGATTCCACAGATACGCAGTATTTT. As protein: CAWTLGGFDSTDTQYF.

In its sample, this clone was seen a few times. Other DNA sequences in this specimen translate into the identical CDR3. The chain joins TRBV10-1 to TRBJ2-3, with D possibly TRBD1 on 5 matching bases. Trimming left V 2 bases short and J 3 bases short, with 18 bases between. The CDR3 runs 17 residues. Germline V gives CDR1 WNHNN, CDR2 SYGVQD (reference sequence). The CDR3 spells CASSETPDTHETDTQYF. In DNA form, the CDR3 reads TGCGCCAGCAGTGAGACCCCGGACACACACGAAACAGATACGCAGTATTTT.